Included here is one T cell receptor (beta chain) sequence, with context. There are 15 residues in the CDR3. The V end lost 3 bases, the J end lost 0 bases, and 9 bases lay between the germline ends. Germline V CDR1 and CDR2: SGHTA, FQGTGA. This entry belongs to a study of blood T cell repertoires in COVID-19. For the study at large: The cDNA or gDNA used as material had been derived from T cells, B-cell-depleted T cells, or PBMCs.

Original analysis: By means of reference gene primer amplification, nucleated cell counts were estimated. The table came from immunoSEQ multiplex PCR; TCRdb's copy has only in-frame clones and leaves some out. V and J calls plus clone size are reproduced from that table; the DNA served to infer D and trimming. Among 200,000 to 250,000 clones listed, 70% to 90% were seen once. Patients of the Seattle cohort, enrolled during active infection, were followed longitudinally. This TCR was sampled from a young man with COVID-19, enrolled during active disease. This rearrangement joins TRBV7-3 to TRBJ2-1, with D tentatively TRBD2 (5 bases). Sequenced input: peripheral blood. The CDR3 DNA reads TGTGCCAGCAGCTTCAACGGGAACTCCTACAATGAGCAGTTCTTC. Protein product: CASSFNGNSYNEQFF.